Listed below are T cell receptor beta chains from one sample, sequenced in a study of blood T cell repertoires in COVID-19. Produced via immunoSEQ multiplex PCR; TCRdb's table is partial and in-frame only. The sample lists approximately 260,000 clones; 89% were seen once. Sample: PBMCs or T cells enriched from blood (not recorded which). These receptors came from a woman aged 60-75 years who had recovered from COVID-19. Both conserved end residues are part of each CDR3. A D gene is named only where the DNA matches it firmly. Clone size is not always given. Where it is, it says once, few, many or a class for expanded clones.

DNA	CDR3	V	J	D	size
TGTGCCAGCAGCTTACAGGGGGCCCAATATACTGAAGCTTTCTTT	CASSLQGAQYTEAFF	TRBV7-2	TRBJ1-1	TRBD1	-
TGTGCCAGCCTCCCGGGACAGGGCAATCAGCCCCAGCATTTT	CASLPGQGNQPQHF	TRBV28	TRBJ1-5	TRBD1	-
TGTGCCAGTAGCAGGGGTAGCGGGGGCCCCTACGAGCAGTACTTC	CASSRGSGGPYEQYF	TRBV19	TRBJ2-7	TRBD2	-
TGCAGCGGATCAGGGAGGAGGGGCTACACCTTC	CSGSGRRGYTF	TRBV29-1	TRBJ1-2	-	few
TGCAGCGTCGGAGGGGGGACAGACGATGCAACTAATGAAAAACTGTTTTTT	CSVGGGTDDATNEKLFF	TRBV29-1	TRBJ1-4	TRBD1	-
TGTGCCAGCAGTGAAGCCGGCAGGGGGCTTGGCTACACCTTC	CASSEAGRGLGYTF	TRBV6-1	TRBJ1-2	TRBD1	-
TGTGCCAGCGGGGGCGGTGCGTTTTTTGGGTCCTACGAGCAGTACTTC	CASGGGAFFGSYEQYF	TRBV2	TRBJ2-7	-	-
TGCGCCAGCAGCGACATACAGGGGTCAGATACGCAGTATTTT	CASSDIQGSDTQYF	TRBV5-1	TRBJ2-3	TRBD1	few
TGTGCCATCAAGGGAGGGACCGGAAACACCGGGGAGCTGTTTTTT	CAIKGGTGNTGELFF	TRBV10-3	TRBJ2-2	TRBD2	-
TGTGCCAGCAGCCCCACCCTCGAGCCCACAGATACGCAGTATTTT	CASSPTLEPTDTQYF	TRBV3-1/TRBV3-2	TRBJ2-3	-	-